Shown below are 18 T cell receptor beta chains from a single sample sequenced in a study of blood T cell repertoires in COVID-19. Repertoires were generated with immunoSEQ multiplex PCR, while TCRdb's copy carries only in-frame clones and drops some. Here the sample spans some 250,000 clones, approximately 83% being singletons. Sequenced: peripheral blood. The receptors shown here come from a woman in her 30s who had recovered from COVID-19.

The V gene is TRBV19, the J gene TRBJ1-2, with 9 bases aligning to TRBD1. The CDR3 covers 14 residues. In germline, CDR1 is LNHDA, CDR2 SQIVND (reference sequence). Trimming cost V 6 bases and J 8 bases; bases outside gene matches: 10. The CDR3 sequence is CASRIRDRVSGYTF. CDR3 in DNA: TGTGCCAGTAGAATCCGGGACAGGGTTTCCGGCTACACCTTC.

The V and J genes are TRBV2 and TRBJ2-5; D call uncertain. The V and J ends lost 1 base and 1 base respectively, with 4 bases between them. This CDR3 contains 13 residues. Germline V lookup: CDR1 SNHLY, CDR2 FYNNEI. CDR3 sequence: CASSEVSQETQYF. The CDR3 region has the DNA TGTGCCAGCAGTGAAGTCAGCCAAGAGACCCAGTACTTC.

This clone was picked up one time. The chain uses TRBV6-2 or TRBV6-3 and TRBJ1-1; 8 bases are a match to TRBD1. CDR1 is MNHEY and CDR2 is SVGEGT in the germline V gene. V lost 0 bases, J lost 8 bases, and 8 bases stayed unmatched. The CDR3 covers 15 residues. The CDR3 protein is CASSYSKAAGGEAFF. CDR3 sequence (DNA): TGTGCCAGCAGTTACTCGAAGGCTGCAGGGGGCGAAGCTTTCTTT.

The V and J genes are TRBV6-6 and TRBJ1-2; TRBD1 matches 11 bases. J gave up 8 bases and V 0 bases, and 5 bases lay outside the gene matches. The CDR3 loop spans 15 amino acids. Germline V gives CDR1 MNHNY, CDR2 SVGAGI (reference sequence). The CDR3 reads CASSYSDRGQLGYTF. CDR3 DNA: TGTGCCAGCAGTTACTCGGACAGGGGGCAATTGGGCTACACCTTC.

This chain joins TRBV5-1 and TRBJ2-7; D might be TRBD1 (5 bases). The CDR3 has 15 residues. Trimming shortened V by 0 bases and J by 3 bases, and 13 bases separated the two germline ends. Germline V gene sequence: CDR1 SGHRS, CDR2 YFSETQ. CDR3 region: CASSLAVGQGYEQYF. The DNA of the CDR3 is TGCGCCAGCAGCTTGGCCGTCGGGCAGGGCTACGAGCAGTACTTC.

The V and J genes are TRBV5-1 and TRBJ2-3; TRBD1 matches at 7 bases. The CDR3 sequence is 16 residues long. Germline V gene data show CDR1 as SGHRS and CDR2 as YFSETQ. Trimming at V came to 4 bases and at J to 2 bases, leaving 10 bases not matched to a gene. CDR3 coding DNA: TGCGCCAGCAGCCTTTTAGGGACAGCGATCACAGATACGCAGTATTTT. Translation gives CASSLLGTAITDTQYF.

This clone was counted between two and nine times. DNA for the CDR3: TGTGCCAGCAGTAACCCCGTGGTTGGGACAGTGAACACTGAAGCTTTCTTT. Its translation: CASSNPVVGTVNTEAFF. The chain joins TRBV6-2 or TRBV6-3 to TRBJ1-1; the match to TRBD1 covers 7 bases. Trimming cost V 5 bases and J 0 bases; bases outside gene matches: 12. The CDR3 contains 17 residues. Germline V gene data show CDR1 as MNHEY and CDR2 as SVGEGT.

The chain recombines TRBV5-1 with TRBJ1-5; 8 bases line up with TRBD1. The CDR3 is made up of 15 amino acids. V was clipped by 5 bases and J by 4 bases; unmatched bases: 8. Germline-derived CDR1 and CDR2 are SGHRS and YFSETQ. CDR3 sequence: CASSLGQGGNQPQHF. The CDR3 DNA reads TGCGCCAGCAGTCTTGGACAGGGCGGGAATCAGCCCCAGCATTTT.

This chain connects TRBV9 to TRBJ2-3; 7 bases agree with TRBD2. The CDR3 has 15 residues. V was clipped by 0 bases and J by 2 bases; unmatched bases: 3. The germline CDR1 and CDR2 sequences are SGDLS and YYNGEE. CDR3 DNA sequence: TGTGCCAGCAGCGTAGGGCTAGCGGCCACAGATACGCAGTATTTT. Translated, it gives CASSVGLAATDTQYF.

The chain has TRBV30 and TRBJ1-1; 8 bases fit TRBD1. This CDR3 comprises 19 residues. V trimming: 0 bases; J trimming: 2 bases; junction bases outside the gene matches: 17. Germline CDR1 GTSNPN, CDR2 SVGIG (reference sequence). The CDR3 bases are TGTGCCTGGAGTGTTTCTATTCCTAACAGGGGGAGGCGTAACACTGAAGCTTTCTTT. It translates to CAWSVSIPNRGRRNTEAFF.

V usage is TRBV5-4 and J usage is TRBJ2-1, with 10 positions matching TRBD2. The CDR3 spans 16 residues. V lost 4 bases and J lost 7; bases outside the gene matches: 11. The germline CDR1 and CDR2 sequences are SGHNT and YYREEE (reference sequence). The CDR3 nucleotides read TGTGCCAGCAGCATCCAAAGCGGGGGGGCCGGGAATGAGCAGTTCTTC. Protein: CASSIQSGGAGNEQFF.

J is TRBJ2-3 and V is TRBV7-2; TRBD2 aligns across 8 bases. Germline V lookup: CDR1 SGHTA, CDR2 FQGNSA. V was clipped by 4 bases and J by 3 bases; unmatched bases: 12. The CDR3 runs to 17 residues. The chain's CDR3 is CASSSSGRGGRTDTQYF. Here the CDR3 DNA reads TGTGCCAGCAGCTCCTCGGGCCGGGGGGGAAGGACAGATACGCAGTATTTT.

The CDR3 coding sequence is TGTGCCAGCAGTTTACCCTCAATCGGGACTAGCGGAGTCTACGAGCAGTACTTC. Its protein is CASSLPSIGTSGVYEQYF. The chain couples TRBV27 to TRBJ2-7; the match to TRBD2 covers 11 bases. The CDR3 runs to 18 residues. V was clipped by 2 bases and J by 3 bases; unmatched bases: 12. Germline CDR1 reads MNHEY; CDR2 reads SMNVEV (reference sequence).

To note about this clone: A much larger clone is a single base away; this may be a read error. Different DNA sequences within this sample yield the same CDR3. This chain links TRBV5-6 with TRBJ2-7, with 11 bases fitting TRBD1. This CDR3 contains 14 residues. Germline CDR1 is SGHDT and CDR2 is YYEEEE. The V gene end was trimmed by 3 bases and the J gene end by 4 bases; junction bases not matched to a gene: 3. The CDR3 DNA sequence: TGTGCCAGCAGCTCGGACAGGGGGCAGTACGAGCAGTACTTC. Translated: CASSSDRGQYEQYF.

The genes are TRBV6-5 and TRBJ1-1; the D gene is possibly TRBD1 (6 bases). The CDR3 totals 12 residues. Looked up from germline, CDR1 is MNHEY and CDR2 is SVGAGI. V gave up 8 bases and J gave up 5 bases, with 12 bases separating them. Written as DNA, the CDR3 is TGTGCCAGCTCCTACAGGGAAACTGAAGCTTTCTTT. The encoded protein is CASSYRETEAFF.

This rearrangement joins TRBV5-6 to TRBJ2-3; tentative D call: TRBD2 (6 bases). Trimming pared 0 bases from V and 0 bases from J, leaving 11 bases between. The CDR3 consists of 16 residues. The germline gives CDR1 SGHDT, CDR2 YYEEEE. The CDR3 loop is CASSLGLGTSTDTQYF. CDR3 in DNA: TGTGCCAGCAGCTTGGGACTAGGTACTAGCACAGATACGCAGTATTTT.

This clone came up once. J is TRBJ1-2 and V is TRBV19, with 7 nucleotides matching TRBD1. The CDR3 contains 15 residues. CDR1 and CDR2 (germline): LNHDA, SQIVND (reference sequence). Trimming at V came to 5 bases and at J to 8 bases, leaving 14 bases not matched to a gene. The CDR3 DNA sequence: TGTGCCAGTAGTCCGCCGGGAGAGGGGGCGGGCGGCTACACCTTC. Protein sequence: CASSPPGEGAGGYTF.

The table lists this clone with a count of one. For the CDR3, the DNA is TGCAGCGTTGAAACATTAGGGGAGGGCACAGATACGCAGTATTTT. It yields the protein CSVETLGEGTDTQYF. The gene calls are TRBV29-1 and TRBJ2-3, with D tentatively TRBD2 (6 bases). Trimming removed 2 bases at V and 1 base at J, with 13 bases between. This CDR3 is 15 amino acids long. From germline, CDR1 is SQVTM and CDR2 ANQGSEA.